The sequence of this T cell receptor (beta chain) was determined in a study of OX40 agonist ivuxolimab in advanced cancers. General study results and limits: Low normalized clonal expansion also occurred in some nonresponding patients.

As to this clone: Its target is not known.

Autoimmune disease history or systemic immunosuppression led to patients being barred. The germline V gene has CDR1 MGHDK and CDR2 SYGVNS. Trimming cost V 3 bases and J 3 bases, with 14 bases left between them. The CDR3 loop spans 16 amino acids. TCRdb keeps only in-frame clones here, not all; method: immunoSEQ multiplex PCR. The sample has 75,000 to 95,000 clones, about 85% seen once; the top ten hold about 3%. Specimen: CD4+ or CD8+ T cells sorted from blood, collected in a trial of the OX40 agonist ivuxolimab. The origin of this receptor is an adult with an advanced solid tumor such as melanoma, head and neck, liver or kidney cancer. This chain connects TRBV25-1 to TRBJ2-2, with TRBD1 as a possible D gene (6 bases). The CDR3: CASSDPARGYTGELFF. CDR3 nucleotides: TGTGCCAGCAGTGATCCCGCAAGGGGGTACACCGGGGAGCTGTTTTTT.